The TCR beta chain described here comes from a study of cytomegalovirus exposure and HLA in healthy donors. Looked up from germline, CDR1 is SGHTA and CDR2 is FQGNSA. This CDR3 has 17 amino acids. J lost 6 bases, V lost 4 bases, and 16 bases had no gene match. The PCR was carried out with 60 Vbeta primers and 13 Jbeta primers. The method was immunoSEQ multiplex PCR; TCRdb's version includes in-frame clones alone and lacks a portion of them. The data hold 75,000 to 100,000 clones, with over 65% observed a single time. The chain combines TRBV7-2 with TRBJ2-3; 7 bases align to TRBD2. The receptor's source is a man between 60 and 75 years old in good health and CMV-seropositive. Input material: PBMCs. The DNA for the CDR3 is TGTGCCAGCAGCTACCGACCGGGACTACTGGGGGGGGATACGCAGTATTTT. It translates to CASSYRPGLLGGDTQYF.